This T cell receptor beta chain was captured in a study of technical replicates of blood from a handful of donors. Data came from immunoSEQ multiplex PCR; TCRdb stores just in-frame clones and leaves some out. The repertoire holds 100,000 or so clones, roughly 96% seen once, with more than 0.3% in the top ten. Trimming cost V 3 bases and J 2 bases, with 10 bases left between them. The CDR3 contains 14 residues. Per the germline V gene, CDR1 is LNHDA and CDR2 is SQIVND (reference sequence). This rearrangement joins TRBV19 to TRBJ1-1; tentatively, D is TRBD1 (5 bases). The material sequenced was T cells isolated from PBMCs. This TCR came from a human donor in good health. The CDR3 nucleotides are TGTGCCAGTAGTATGCAGGGATCTAACACTGAAGCTTTCTTT. The encoded protein is CASSMQGSNTEAFF.